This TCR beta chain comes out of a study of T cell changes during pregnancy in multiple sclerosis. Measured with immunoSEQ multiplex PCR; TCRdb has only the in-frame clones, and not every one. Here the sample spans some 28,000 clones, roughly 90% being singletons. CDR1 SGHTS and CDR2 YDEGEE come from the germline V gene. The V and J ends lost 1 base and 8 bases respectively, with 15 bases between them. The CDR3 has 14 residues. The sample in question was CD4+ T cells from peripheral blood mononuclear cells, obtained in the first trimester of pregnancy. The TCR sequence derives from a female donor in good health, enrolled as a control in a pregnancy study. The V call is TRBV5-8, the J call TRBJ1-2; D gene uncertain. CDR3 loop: CASSLLEGGSGYTF. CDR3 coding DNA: TGTGCCAGCAGCTTGTTGGAGGGCGGAAGCGGCTACACCTTC.